This T cell receptor (beta chain) was captured by sequencing in a study of T cell repertoires in cytomegalovirus infection. Study-level information: From public TCR beta signatures came an indication of both CMV infection and matching HLA type.

This clonotype has a count of ten or more. No antigen is known for it. TCRdb processed the reads anew with MiXCR; each CDR3 protein has one entry. The table lists 210,000 or so distinct CDR3 sequences, approximately 7% of them singletons. The CDR3 is made up of 15 amino acids. Trimming took 1 base from V and 4 from J, leaving 11 bases between them. General observations from the study: In two of eight donors, the top clonotype was HLA-C-restricted CMV-specific.

The sequenced sample consisted of PBMCs. V and J are TRBV12-3 or TRBV12-4 and TRBJ1-5; D might be TRBD1 (6 bases). This TCR derives from a human donor in good health (CMV status not recorded). Some clones in this sample may be carry-over from other donors' samples. This chain's CDR3 is CASSLVGGRNQPQHF. CDR3 nucleotide sequence: TGTGCCAGCAGTTTAGTAGGGGGGCGAAATCAGCCCCAGCATTTT.